These 32 T cell receptor beta chains originate from one sample sequenced in a study of human T cells and chemical hapten exposure. The time point denotes: patch test 1, 2 weeks after DPC sensitization. The treatment is: therapeutic diphenylcyclopropenone sensitization with weekly scalp DPC. TCRdb reanalysed the RACE reads using MiXCR and keeps one entry per CDR3 protein. The sample has 350,000 or so distinct CDR3 sequences, under 8% seen once; the top ten hold roughly 7.9%. The sequenced sample was whole blood, obtained in connection with sensitization to the hapten diphenylcyclopropenone (DPC). The origin of the receptors is a young woman with alopecia areata. Some clones in this sample may be carry-over from other donors' samples.

This clonotype was counted many times. This sequence joins TRBV5-1 and TRBJ2-5, with unresolved D. CDR1 is SGHRS and CDR2 is YFSETQ in the germline V gene. V was pared by 5 bases and J by 3 bases, with 5 bases between. The CDR3 runs to 11 residues. The CDR3 nucleotides are TGCGCCAGCAGAGAAGAAGAGACCCAGTACTTC. This gives the protein CASREEETQYF.

In this sample, this clonotype turned up a few times. V gene TRBV7-9 combines with J gene TRBJ2-5; unclear D gene. Germline CDR1 and CDR2: SEHNR and FQNEAQ (reference sequence). This CDR3 region has 16 residues. Trimming stripped 5 bases from V and 1 base from J, with 17 bases between. The CDR3 sequence: CASSQNPGTVQETQYF. The DNA for the CDR3 is TGTGCCAGCAGCCAAAACCCGGGTACCGTCCAAGAGACCCAGTACTTC. The entire variable domain, with the rest obtained from reference TRBV7-9 and TRBJ2-5, is as follows: DTGVSQNPRHKITKRGQNVTFRCDPISEHNRLYWYRQTLGQGPEFLTYFQNEAQLEKSRLLSDRFSAERPKGSFSTLEIQRTEQGDSAMYLCASSQNPGTVQETQYFGPGTRLLVL.

This clonotype was picked up a small number of times. The J gene is TRBJ1-4, the V gene TRBV7-9, with D uncertain. Per the germline V gene, CDR1 is SEHNR and CDR2 is FQNEAQ (reference sequence). Trimming left V 3 bases short and J 0 bases short, with 8 bases between. The CDR3 totals 15 residues. CDR3 sequence (DNA): TGTGCCAGCAGCTTGACGTCTGCAACTAATGAAAAACTGTTTTTT. It encodes CASSLTSATNEKLFF.

This clonotype came up many times. This rearrangement joins TRBV24-1 to TRBJ2-6; no reliable D call. Germline CDR1 and CDR2: KGHDR and SFDVKD. The CDR3 runs 15 residues. V dropped 8 bases and J dropped 0 bases, with 10 bases sitting between them. Here the CDR3 reads CATNLASSGANVLTF. The CDR3 DNA sequence: TGTGCCACCAACCTTGCCAGCTCTGGGGCCAACGTCCTGACTTTC.

Comment on this clonotype: At one boundary the junction diverges from the germline segment, which might be a read error. The chain joins TRBV6-2 or TRBV6-3 to TRBJ1-5; D is possibly TRBD1 (5 bases). Looked up from germline, CDR1 is MNHEY and CDR2 is SVGEGT. The CDR3 extends over 15 amino acids. CDR3 residues: CASILGGSGNEPQHF. As DNA, the CDR3 is TGTGCCAGCATCCTTGGGGGGAGCGGCAATGAGCCCCAGCATTTT.

The V call is TRBV12-5, the J call TRBJ2-2; the D gene is possibly TRBD1 (5 bases). Germline loops: CDR1 LGHNT, CDR2 FRNRAP. This CDR3 is 13 amino acids long. The V end lost 3 bases, the J end lost 7 bases, and 9 bases lay between the germline ends. CDR3 protein: CASGFRQGGELFF. For the CDR3, the DNA is TGTGCTAGTGGTTTTCGGCAGGGCGGGGAGCTGTTTTTT.

This rearrangement joins TRBV4-3 to TRBJ2-3, with TRBD2 matching 10 bases. Germline CDR1 LGHNA, CDR2 YSLEER. Trimming removed 4 bases from V and 0 bases from J; junction bases left unmatched: 13. CDR3 length: 19 amino acids. In DNA, the CDR3 is TGCGCCAGCAGCCTTGGACTAGCGGCTCGGTCGGATAGCACAGATACGCAGTATTTT. The encoded protein is CASSLGLAARSDSTDTQYF.

This clonotype came up many times. This chain links TRBV3-1 with TRBJ2-5; 11 nucleotides line up with TRBD2. The CDR3 consists of 14 residues. CDR1 LGHDT and CDR2 YNNKEL come from the germline V gene (reference sequence). The J segment lost 3 bases and the V segment lost 7 bases, leaving 4 bases of the junction unmatched. This CDR3 reads CASILAGGKETQYF. CDR3 coding DNA: TGTGCCAGCATTTTAGCGGGGGGGAAAGAGACCCAGTACTTC.

This clonotype turned up a few times. The genes are TRBV5-4 and TRBJ2-2, with D uncertain. The CDR3 is 12 residues long. CDR1 is SGHNT and CDR2 is YYREEE in the germline V gene (reference sequence). Trimming left V 6 bases short and J 2 bases short, with 5 bases between. The CDR3 nucleotides are TGTGCCAGCAACCTAAACACCGGGGAGCTGTTTTTT. This translates into CASNLNTGELFF. The full variable domain, its missing parts supplied by reference TRBV5-4 and TRBJ2-2, is ETGVTQSPTHLIKTRGQQVTLRCSSQSGHNTVSWYQQALGQGPQFIFQYYREEENGRGNFPPRFSGLQFPNYSSELNVNALELDDSALYLCASNLNTGELFFGEGSRLTVL.

The V gene is TRBV12-3 or TRBV12-4, the J gene TRBJ1-4; no clear D gene. The length of the CDR3 is 15 residues. Trimming shortened V by 3 bases and J by 0 bases, and 8 bases separated the two germline ends. The CDR3 bases are TGTGCCAGCAGTTTTGCCGGCCCAACTAATGAAAAACTGTTTTTT. Translation: CASSFAGPTNEKLFF.

This clonotype was observed many times. The V and J genes are TRBV12-3 or TRBV12-4 and TRBJ2-3; D gene unclear. The CDR3 length is 13 residues. Trimming removed 6 bases from V and 5 bases from J, with 12 bases in between. This CDR3 is CASSPVRVDTQYF. CDR3 coding DNA: TGTGCCAGCAGCCCCGTTCGGGTAGATACGCAGTATTTT.

The sample holds many counts of this clonotype. The chain uses TRBV4-1 and TRBJ2-5, with unresolved D. The CDR3 loop spans 14 amino acids. Germline CDR1 reads MGHRA; CDR2 reads YSYEKL. V lost 0 bases and J 2 bases, leaving 7 bases between the germline ends. The CDR3 region is CASSQESRQETQYF. CDR3 DNA: TGCGCCAGCAGCCAAGAGTCCAGGCAAGAGACCCAGTACTTC.

This clonotype was detected ten times or more. This chain connects TRBV6-2 or TRBV6-3 to TRBJ2-7, with 7 bases fitting TRBD2. The ends lost 8 bases at V and 7 bases at J; junction bases unmatched: 5. CDR3 length equals 11 residues. The germline CDR1 and CDR2 sequences are MNHEY and SVGEGT. CDR3 sequence reads: CASGAGVEQYF. CDR3 DNA sequence: TGTGCCAGCGGTGCGGGGGTGGAGCAGTACTTC.

J is TRBJ1-3 and V is TRBV4-1, with D unresolved. The CDR3 contains 15 residues. The V gene lost 4 bases and the J gene lost 2 bases, with 12 bases spanning the gap. The V gene's germline CDR1 is MGHRA and CDR2 YSYEKL. CDR3 bases: TGCGCCAGCAGCCCGAACTGGACTCCTGGAAACACCATATATTTT. Its translation is CASSPNWTPGNTIYF.

This clonotype was seen a handful of times. The chain recombines TRBV10-3 with TRBJ1-1; D unclear. In germline, CDR1 is ENHRY, CDR2 SYGVKD. The V end was cut by 1 base, the J end by 1 base, with 10 bases between. The CDR3 contains 15 residues. The CDR3 DNA sequence: TGTGCCATCAGTGAGTTCGAGGGAGGGAACACTGAAGCTTTCTTT. Translated: CAISEFEGGNTEAFF.

This clonotype was seen ten or more times. The genes are TRBV20-1 and TRBJ2-3; 8 bases match TRBD2. The CDR3 sequence is 15 residues long. V lost 4 bases to trimming and J lost 1 base; unmatched junction nucleotides: 7. Germline V gene data show CDR1 as DFQATT and CDR2 as SNEGSKA (reference sequence). The CDR3 bases are TGCAGTGCTATTAGGTCTAGCGGGCGCACAGATACGCAGTATTTT. It encodes CSAIRSSGRTDTQYF.

This clonotype was observed many times. This chain connects TRBV6-6 to TRBJ2-7, with D unclear. Germline CDR1 MNHNY, CDR2 SVGAGI (reference sequence). Trimming cost V 4 bases and J 6 bases, with 10 bases left between them. The CDR3 sequence is 12 residues long. In nucleotides, the CDR3 is TGTGCCAGCAGTTCGGCCCTCCTCGAGCAGTACTTC. This gives the protein CASSSALLEQYF.

This chain uses TRBV5-1 with TRBJ1-1, with a tentative D call TRBD1 (5 bases). The CDR3 runs 14 residues. The germline V and J ends were trimmed by 1 base and 1 base, with 8 bases remaining between them. From germline, CDR1 is SGHRS and CDR2 YFSETQ. CDR3 nucleotide sequence: TGCGCCAGCAGCTTGCTTACAGGGAACACTGAAGCTTTCTTT. Its translation is CASSLLTGNTEAFF.

This clonotype was detected a few times. V is TRBV12-3 or TRBV12-4 and J is TRBJ2-1; D may be TRBD2 (6 bases). Deletions cut 5 bases from V and 8 bases from J, with 25 bases between. The CDR3 length is 17 residues. CDR3 amino acids: CASSPRGGARLTDEQFF. In DNA form, the CDR3 reads TGTGCCAGCAGTCCCCGTGGAGGGGCCCGCCTAACAGATGAGCAGTTCTTC.

This clonotype has just a few counts. V and J are TRBV5-4 and TRBJ2-1, with 10 bases identical to TRBD1. The CDR3 is 16 amino acids. The germline V gene has CDR1 SGHNT and CDR2 YYREEE (reference sequence). The ends lost 0 bases at V and 10 bases at J; junction bases unmatched: 10. As DNA, the CDR3 is TGTGCCAGCAGCTTGGACGGCGGGACAGGGGTAAGGGAGCAGTTCTTC. Protein product: CASSLDGGTGVREQFF.

The chain recombines TRBV12-3 or TRBV12-4 with TRBJ1-3; D not resolved. V lost 2 bases and J 0 bases, leaving 8 bases between the germline ends. The CDR3 extends over 15 amino acids. The CDR3 region has the DNA TGTGCCAGCAGTTTAAGGGCTCTCTCTGGAAACACCATATATTTT. The encoded protein is CASSLRALSGNTIYF.

The chain links TRBV5-6 to TRBJ2-1; TRBD2 is a possible D gene (7 bases). Germline CDR1 and CDR2: SGHDT and YYEEEE. This CDR3 has 16 residues. Trimming pared 0 bases from V and 2 bases from J, leaving 12 bases between. CDR3 nucleotide sequence: TGTGCCAGCAGCTTGGTAGGGGGGGCCCCCTACAATGAGCAGTTCTTC. Its translation is CASSLVGGAPYNEQFF.

In this sample, this clonotype turned up a few times. The J gene is TRBJ1-2, the V gene TRBV9; D unresolved. Trimming removed 1 base at V and 0 bases at J, with 7 bases between. Germline V gives CDR1 SGDLS, CDR2 YYNGEE. The CDR3 is 14 residues long. This CDR3 reads CASSVLTANYGYTF. The CDR3 DNA follows: TGTGCCAGCAGCGTATTGACCGCTAACTATGGCTACACCTTC.

This clonotype was found a few times. CDR3 amino acids: CASSLFGSSYNSPLHF. Here the CDR3 DNA reads TGTGCCAGCAGCTTATTCGGGAGCTCCTATAATTCACCCCTCCACTTT. This rearrangement joins TRBV7-3 to TRBJ1-6; the D is unclear. The CDR3 totals 16 residues. Deletions cut 2 bases from V and 0 bases from J, with 8 bases between. CDR1 and CDR2 (germline): SGHTA, FQGTGA.

Only a few counts were recorded for this clonotype. The chain combines TRBV6-2 or TRBV6-3 with TRBJ2-7; D gene unclear. V was trimmed by 0 bases and J by 5 bases, leaving 5 bases between them. Looked up from germline, CDR1 is MNHEY and CDR2 is SVGEGT. This CDR3 comprises 12 residues. CDR3 sequence reads: CASSYSRNEQYF. Written as DNA, the CDR3 is TGTGCCAGCAGTTACTCGAGGAACGAGCAGTACTTC.

This clonotype was picked up many times. The J gene is TRBJ2-1, the V gene TRBV12-3 or TRBV12-4, with 7 nucleotides matching TRBD2. Losses at the gene ends were 6 bases for V and 5 bases for J; bases not matched to a gene: 7. This CDR3 has 14 amino acids. CDR3 coding DNA: TGTGCCAGCAGCTACGGGGGGAGGAACAATGAGCAGTTCTTC. Its translation is CASSYGGRNNEQFF.

A few counts support this clonotype. The chain carries TRBV27 and TRBJ2-3, with 10 bases fitting TRBD2. V dropped 7 bases and J dropped 1; count of bases not matched to a gene: 23. The CDR3 consists of 21 residues. Germline V gene data show CDR1 as MNHEY and CDR2 as SMNVEV (reference sequence). The CDR3 loop reads CASNRVQRGGLRRDGTDTQYF. CDR3 DNA sequence: TGTGCCAGCAATAGGGTCCAGCGGGGGGGCCTACGTCGGGATGGCACAGATACGCAGTATTTT.

This clonotype was seen a handful of times. The chain has TRBV12-3 or TRBV12-4 and TRBJ1-4; the D gene is possibly TRBD1 (5 bases). CDR3 length equals 14 residues. Trimming removed 6 bases at V and 13 bases at J, with 21 bases between. CDR3 amino acids: CASSSGAGQRGLFF. Here the CDR3 DNA reads TGTGCCAGCAGCTCCGGGGCAGGGCAGAGGGGACTGTTTTTT.

This clonotype has just a few counts. The rearrangement joins TRBV20-1 to TRBJ2-7, with D perhaps being TRBD1 or TRBD2 (6 bases each). This CDR3 has 13 amino acids. CDR1 and CDR2 (germline): DFQATT, SNEGSKA (reference sequence). V lost 6 bases and J 4 bases, leaving 16 bases between the germline ends. This CDR3 reads CSALQGGVYEQYF. The CDR3 DNA is TGCAGTGCCCTACAGGGAGGAGTTTACGAGCAGTACTTC.

This clonotype was detected only a few times. V and J are TRBV7-8 and TRBJ2-3; TRBD1 aligns across 10 bases. The ends lost 2 bases at V and 14 bases at J; junction bases unmatched: 10. Looked up from germline, CDR1 is SGHVS and CDR2 is FQNEAQ. The CDR3 totals 14 residues. DNA for the CDR3: TGTGCCAGCAGCTTACTGCTTGGACAGGGGGACATGTATTTT. Its translation is CASSLLLGQGDMYF.

This clonotype was recorded at least ten times. The J gene is TRBJ2-7, the V gene TRBV12-3 or TRBV12-4, with a possible D match to TRBD2 (6 bases). CDR3 length: 14 amino acids. V dropped 6 bases and J dropped 1 base, with 13 bases sitting between them. CDR3 sequence reads: CASRFGTPSYEQYF. The CDR3 DNA sequence: TGTGCCAGCAGATTCGGGACTCCATCCTACGAGCAGTACTTC.

This clonotype has ten or more counts. The chain carries TRBV12-3 or TRBV12-4 and TRBJ1-1; no definite D call. The CDR3 consists of 13 residues. V was pared by 3 bases and J by 4 bases, with 9 bases between. For the CDR3, the DNA is TGTGCCAGCAGTTTGAGGGAAGGCACTGAAGCTTTCTTT. Its protein product is CASSLREGTEAFF.